This TCR beta chain was identified in a study of blood T cell repertoires in COVID-19. Study in general: Samples representing acute and convalescent COVID-19 were sourced from the United States, Italy and Spain. From T cells, B-cell-depleted T cells, or PBMCs came the material, which was cDNA or gDNA.

Source study methods: Reference gene primers were amplified, and this amplification served to estimate nucleated cell counts. Some clones are missing from TCRdb's copy, which holds only in-frame ones; the method was immunoSEQ multiplex PCR. V and J calls and clone size follow that table, whereas D and trimming were derived from the DNA. The sample carries about 250,000 clones, around 81% recorded once. The germline V gene has CDR1 KGHSH and CDR2 LQKENI. CDR3 length: 14 residues. The V segment lost 5 bases and the J segment 5 bases; nucleotides outside the gene matches: 7. Sequencing was done on a sample of peripheral blood. This receptor was taken from a woman aged 55 to 70 with active or convalescent COVID-19. The chain carries TRBV18 and TRBJ2-3; 7 positions agree with TRBD2. In DNA, the CDR3 is TGTGCCAGCTCATTAGGACTAGATGGAGATACGCAGTATTTT. Its protein is CASSLGLDGDTQYF.